This entry lists 18 T cell receptor beta chains sequenced from one sample in a study of blood T cell repertoires in COVID-19. Measured with immunoSEQ multiplex PCR; TCRdb has only the in-frame clones, and not every one. The top ten hold just over 8.5% of the sample, which has roughly 230,000 clones, 80% to 90% seen once. The sequenced sample consisted of peripheral blood. These receptors were obtained from a man aged 35-49 years with active or convalescent COVID-19.

In nucleotides, the CDR3 is TGTGCCAGCAGTACAGGGACAGGGAAGGCGGAGACCCAGTACTTC. Amino acid sequence: CASSTGTGKAETQYF. The rearrangement uses TRBV6-1 and TRBJ2-5; 9 bases fit TRBD1. Trimming removed 5 bases from V and 5 bases from J; junction bases left unmatched: 9. This CDR3 region has 15 residues. Germline V gives CDR1 MNHNS, CDR2 SASEGT.

This chain links TRBV29-1 with TRBJ2-1, with a tentative D call TRBD2 (5 bases). Trimming removed 3 bases at V and 6 bases at J, with 12 bases between. Germline V gene data show CDR1 as SQVTM and CDR2 as ANQGSEA. This CDR3 spans 13 amino acids. The CDR3 bases are TGCAGCGTTGATTTCGGACTTAGCAATGAGCAGTTCTTC. Protein product: CSVDFGLSNEQFF.

This sequence joins TRBV19 and TRBJ1-5; D uncertain. The CDR3 is made up of 15 amino acids. Germline CDR1 is LNHDA and CDR2 is SQIVND (reference sequence). Trimming removed 0 bases at V and 6 bases at J, with 12 bases between. CDR3 sequence (DNA): TGTGCCAGTAGTATAGACGAGGGATTGGGTCAGCCCCAGCATTTT. Translated: CASSIDEGLGQPQHF.

The chain uses TRBV6-5 and TRBJ2-7; 9 bases are a match to TRBD2. The CDR3 is 15 amino acids. V lost 4 bases to trimming and J lost 0 bases; unmatched junction nucleotides: 4. Germline V gene sequence: CDR1 MNHEY, CDR2 SVGAGI. For the CDR3, the DNA is TGTGCCAGCAGTTCAAATAGCGGGGGCTCCTACGAGCAGTACTTC. Translating gives CASSSNSGGSYEQYF.

The rearrangement joins TRBV7-8 to TRBJ1-5, with no clear D. Deletions cut 0 bases from V and 6 bases from J, with 12 bases between. The length of the CDR3 is 15 residues. In germline, CDR1 is SGHVS, CDR2 FQNEAQ. The CDR3 sequence: CASSLAVVGPQPQHF. CDR3 coding DNA: TGTGCCAGCAGCTTAGCCGTCGTGGGCCCTCAGCCCCAGCATTTT. The entire variable domain, with the rest obtained from reference TRBV7-8 and TRBJ1-5, is as follows: GAGVSQSPRYKVAKRGQDVALRCDPISGHVSLFWYQQALGQGPEFLTYFQNEAQLDKSGLPSDRFFAERPEGSVSTLKIQRTQQEDSAVYLCASSLAVVGPQPQHFGDGTRLSIL.

This clone was seen a single time. The rearrangement uses TRBV5-4 and TRBJ1-1; 7 nucleotides line up with TRBD1. There are 16 residues in the CDR3. Per germline, CDR1 SGHNT and CDR2 YYREEE (reference sequence). Losses at the gene ends were 2 bases for V and 6 bases for J; bases not matched to a gene: 13. This CDR3 reads CASSFRQGGVGAEAFF. The CDR3, as DNA: TGTGCCAGCAGCTTCCGACAGGGTGGGGTTGGGGCTGAAGCTTTCTTT.

This chain links TRBV6-5 with TRBJ1-1; D unclear. This CDR3 has 15 amino acids. Germline assignment: CDR1 MNHEY and CDR2 SVGAGI. V dropped 0 bases and J dropped 9 bases, with 17 bases sitting between them. The CDR3 DNA is TGTGCCAGCAGTTACTCGACGATTTGGAGCCCAAAAGCTTTCTTT. Its protein is CASSYSTIWSPKAFF.

J is TRBJ2-7 and V is TRBV7-9; 9 bases map to TRBD2. Germline-derived CDR1 and CDR2 are SEHNR and FQNEAQ (reference sequence). The V segment lost 5 bases and the J segment 5 bases; nucleotides outside the gene matches: 13. There are 16 residues in the CDR3. CDR3 DNA sequence: TGTGCCAGCAGCGCCTTTGGCGGGAGGGCATCCCACGAGCAGTACTTC. Its protein is CASSAFGGRASHEQYF.

V gene TRBV9 combines with J gene TRBJ2-1; 7 bases map to TRBD1. Germline V gene sequence: CDR1 SGDLS, CDR2 YYNGEE. J lost 0 bases, V lost 3 bases, and 6 bases had no gene match. The CDR3 is 16 amino acids. The CDR3 bases are TGTGCCAGCAGCGCCGACAGGGCCAGCTCCTACAATGAGCAGTTCTTC. Its translation: CASSADRASSYNEQFF.

The V call is TRBV2, the J call TRBJ1-1; 7 nucleotides align to TRBD1. Germline CDR1 reads SNHLY; CDR2 reads FYNNEI. The CDR3 spans 15 residues. V was pared by 10 bases and J by 1 base, with 12 bases of the junction left unmatched. DNA of the CDR3: TGTGCCATCACGACGTGGGACAGAACGAACACTGAAGCTTTCTTT. Amino acid sequence: CAITTWDRTNTEAFF.

V and J are TRBV7-6 and TRBJ2-3; a possible D gene is TRBD2 (6 bases). The germline gives CDR1 SGHVS, CDR2 FNYEAQ. The CDR3 spans 14 residues. Trimming removed 5 bases from V and 2 bases from J, with 11 bases in between. CDR3 nucleotides: TGTGCCAGCAGCCCCCGGGGGTTCACAGATACGCAGTATTTT. Translation gives CASSPRGFTDTQYF.

J is TRBJ1-6 and V is TRBV15; 10 bases agree with TRBD1. This CDR3 has 16 residues. Trimming removed 1 base from V and 9 bases from J; junction bases left unmatched: 6. Germline CDR1 is LNHNV and CDR2 is YYDKDF (reference sequence). For the CDR3, the DNA is TGTGCCACCAGCAGAGGGGACAGGGGTAGGAGTTCACCCCTCCACTTT. Translating it yields CATSRGDRGRSSPLHF.

The chain combines TRBV19 with TRBJ1-2, with D perhaps matching TRBD1 (6 bases). V dropped 5 bases and J dropped 4 bases, with 14 bases sitting between them. CDR3 size: 14 residues. CDR1 is LNHDA and CDR2 is SQIVND in the germline V gene (reference sequence). CDR3 sequence: CASSAQQGPYGYTF. The CDR3 nucleotides read TGTGCCAGTAGTGCCCAACAGGGTCCCTATGGCTACACCTTC.

This chain joins TRBV28 and TRBJ1-5; perhaps TRBD1 as D (5 bases). From germline, CDR1 is MDHEN and CDR2 SYDVKM. V was trimmed by 2 bases and J by 9 bases, leaving 17 bases between them. The CDR3 contains 15 residues. The CDR3, as DNA: TGTGCCAGCAGTTTAGCAGGAGGGGATTTTGGGCCCCAGCATTTT. Translated, it gives CASSLAGGDFGPQHF.

The chain combines TRBV6-5 with TRBJ1-5; TRBD1 aligns across 8 bases. V lost 4 bases to trimming and J lost 3 bases; unmatched junction nucleotides: 5. CDR3 size: 15 residues. Germline assignment: CDR1 MNHEY and CDR2 SVGAGI. CDR3 in amino acids: CASSSRGLDNQPQHF. The CDR3 DNA is TGTGCCAGCAGTTCCAGGGGGCTCGACAATCAGCCCCAGCATTTT.

The chain carries TRBV18 and TRBJ2-7; 9 bases agree with TRBD2. Losses at the gene ends were 6 bases for V and 0 bases for J; bases not matched to a gene: 9. CDR3 length equals 16 residues. The V gene's germline CDR1 is KGHSH and CDR2 LQKENI. Here the CDR3 DNA reads TGTGCCAGCTCCCCCCCTGCGGGAGGGACCTCCTACGAGCAGTACTTC. Encoded protein: CASSPPAGGTSYEQYF.

J is TRBJ1-1 and V is TRBV4-3; D might be TRBD1 (5 bases). V shed 4 bases and J shed 1 base, with 7 bases lying between them. The V gene's germline CDR1 is LGHNA and CDR2 YSLEER. This CDR3 spans 13 amino acids. DNA for the CDR3: TGCGCCAGCAGCCTCCAGGGGAACACTGAAGCTTTCTTT. This sequence encodes CASSLQGNTEAFF.

This clone was seen only once. The V gene is TRBV6-6, the J gene TRBJ1-1; D is unresolved. From germline, CDR1 is MNHNY and CDR2 SVGAGI (reference sequence). The CDR3 extends over 14 amino acids. The V and J ends lost 6 bases and 8 bases respectively, with 19 bases between them. The DNA for the CDR3 is TGTGCCAGCAGGCTCCAAACCGGGAAGATAGAAGCTTTCTTT. It specifies CASRLQTGKIEAFF.